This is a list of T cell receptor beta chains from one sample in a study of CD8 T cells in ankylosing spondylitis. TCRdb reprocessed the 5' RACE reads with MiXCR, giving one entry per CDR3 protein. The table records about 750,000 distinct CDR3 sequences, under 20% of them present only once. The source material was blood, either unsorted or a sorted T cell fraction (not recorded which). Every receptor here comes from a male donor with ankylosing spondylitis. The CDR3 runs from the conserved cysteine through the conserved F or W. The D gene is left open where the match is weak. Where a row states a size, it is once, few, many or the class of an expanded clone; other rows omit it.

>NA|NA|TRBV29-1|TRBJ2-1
TGCAGCGTTGAAGATTACGGCGACCCGAGCTCCTACAATGAGCAGTTCTTC
CSVEDYGDPSSYNEQFF
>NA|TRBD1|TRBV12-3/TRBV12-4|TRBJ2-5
TGTGCCAGCAGCCTTGGGGCAGGGGGCCCCCAAGAGACCCAGTACTTC
CASSLGAGGPQETQYF
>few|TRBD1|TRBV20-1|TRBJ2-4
TGCAGTGCCCCGGGACAGGGCAAAAACATTCAGTACTTC
CSAPGQGKNIQYF
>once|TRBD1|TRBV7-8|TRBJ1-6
TGTGCCAGCAGCCCCGGATCCAGGGGGGATTCACCCCTCCACTTT
CASSPGSRGDSPLHF
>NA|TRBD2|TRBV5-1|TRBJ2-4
TGCGCCAGCAGCTTGGCCCCGACTAGCGTCCAAAACATTCAGTACTTC
CASSLAPTSVQNIQYF
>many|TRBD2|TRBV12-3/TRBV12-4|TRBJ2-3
TGTGCCAGCAGAATGCCAGCGGGGGCCCTCACAGATACGCAGTATTTT
CASRMPAGALTDTQYF
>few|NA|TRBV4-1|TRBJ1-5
TGCGCCAGCAGCCAAGATGGCCAGGGTAGCAATCAGCCCCAGCATTTT
CASSQDGQGSNQPQHF
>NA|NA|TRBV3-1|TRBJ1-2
TGTGCCAGCAGCCAATTCACGAACTATGGCTACACCTTC
CASSQFTNYGYTF
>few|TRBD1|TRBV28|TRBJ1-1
TGTGCCAGCAGTCCTCCAGGGGGAGCCCTCTTGAACACTGAAGCTTTCTTT
CASSPPGGALLNTEAFF
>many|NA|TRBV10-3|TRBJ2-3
TGTGCCATCGGTGACGGGGCTAGCTCCACAGATACGCAGTATTTT
CAIGDGASSTDTQYF
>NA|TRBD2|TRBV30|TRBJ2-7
TGTGCCTGGAGTGTGGGCGGGAGTAGGTACGAGCAGTACTTC
CAWSVGGSRYEQYF
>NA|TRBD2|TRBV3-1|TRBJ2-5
TGTGCCAGCAGCCAAGATCTTATTACTAGCGGGCGGGAGACCCAGTACTTC
CASSQDLITSGRETQYF
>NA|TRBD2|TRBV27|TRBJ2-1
TGTGCCAGCGGCCCCGGGGCGGGGGGGCCTTTTGAGCAGTTCTTC
CASGPGAGGPFEQFF
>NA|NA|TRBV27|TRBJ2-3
TGTGCCAGCAGTTTTTCTGACCCAACCTTTCGCACAGATACGCAGTATTTT
CASSFSDPTFRTDTQYF
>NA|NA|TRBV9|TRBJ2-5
TGTGCCAGCACCCGTGCCGACAGGCCGGAGACCCAGTACTTC
CASTRADRPETQYF
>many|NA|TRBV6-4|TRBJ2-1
TGTGCCAGCAGTGGGGGGGCCGACTACAATGAGCAGTTCTTC
CASSGGADYNEQFF
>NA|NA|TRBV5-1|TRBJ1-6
TGCGCCAGCAGCTTTGGAACTAAGAATTCACCCCTCCACTTT
CASSFGTKNSPLHF
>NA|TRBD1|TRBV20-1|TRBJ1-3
TGCAGTGCTAGGGAAGGGGGCCTCGGAAACACCATATATTTT
CSAREGGLGNTIYF
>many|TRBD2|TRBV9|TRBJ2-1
TGTGCCAGCAGCGTTACTAGCGGGAAGGGGAATGAGCAGTTCTTC
CASSVTSGKGNEQFF
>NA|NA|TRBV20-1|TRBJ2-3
TGCAGTGCGCGGATCACAGATACGCAGTATTTT
CSARITDTQYF
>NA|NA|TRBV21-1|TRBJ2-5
TGTGCCAGCAGCATTGAGGGAGGGCGGGAGACCCAGTACTTC
CASSIEGGRETQYF
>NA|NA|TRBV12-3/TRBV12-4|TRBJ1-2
TGTGCCAGCAGCCCCTCGAGGCCATTTGGCTACACCTTC
CASSPSRPFGYTF
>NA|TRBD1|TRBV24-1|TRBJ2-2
TGTGCCACCAGTGATTTGCAGGGGGACACCGGGGAGCTGTTTTTT
CATSDLQGDTGELFF
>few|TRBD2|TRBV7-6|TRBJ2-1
TGTGCCAGCAGCCCGACGGTTACTAGCGGTCCCTACAATGAGCAGTTCTTC
CASSPTVTSGPYNEQFF
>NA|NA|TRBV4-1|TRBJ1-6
TGCGCCAGCAGCCAAGAGTCGGGGTTGCAGTCACCCCTCCACTTT
CASSQESGLQSPLHF
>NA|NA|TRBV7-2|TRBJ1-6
TGTGCCAGCAGCCCGGCCGGGACCGTCTTGCCGCCCCTCCACTTT
CASSPAGTVLPPLHF
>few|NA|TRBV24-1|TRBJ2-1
TGTGCCACCAGTGACCCGGGACAACCATCGGGACTTAAGTTCTTC
CATSDPGQPSGLKFF
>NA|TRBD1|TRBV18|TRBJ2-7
TGTGCCAGCTCACCCGCGGACAGGGCCTACGAGCAGTACTTC
CASSPADRAYEQYF
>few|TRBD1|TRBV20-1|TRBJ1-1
TGCAGTGCTAGATCGGAACAGGGGCCTGAAGCTTTCTTT
CSARSEQGPEAFF
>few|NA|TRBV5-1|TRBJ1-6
TGCGCCAGCAGAGGGGGGTCGGGGTTGGATTCACCCCTCCACTTT
CASRGGSGLDSPLHF
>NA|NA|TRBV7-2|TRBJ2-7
TGTGCCAGCAGCTTACTTACTAGCTCCTACGAGCAGTACTTC
CASSLLTSSYEQYF
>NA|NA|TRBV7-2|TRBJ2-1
TGTGCCAGCAGCCCGAACGGCAATGAGCAGTTCTTC
CASSPNGNEQFF
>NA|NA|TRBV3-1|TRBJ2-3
TGTGCCAGCAGCCAAGCGGGACGGCCCACAGATACGCAGTATTTT
CASSQAGRPTDTQYF
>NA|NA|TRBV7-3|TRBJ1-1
TGTGCCAGCGAGAGGGAGCCGAACACTGAAGCTTTCTTT
CASEREPNTEAFF
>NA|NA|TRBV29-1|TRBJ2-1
TGCAGCGTTGTCCAGGCGGGGATATCCTACAATGAGCAGTTCTTC
CSVVQAGISYNEQFF
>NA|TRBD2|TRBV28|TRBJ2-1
TGTGCCAGCAGTCCCCCCCGCGGGAGGGCTTCGGTTAATGAGCAGTTCTTC
CASSPPRGRASVNEQFF
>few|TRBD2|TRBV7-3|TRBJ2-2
TGTGCCAGCAGCTTAACAGTGACTAGCTACACCGGGGAGCTGTTTTTT
CASSLTVTSYTGELFF
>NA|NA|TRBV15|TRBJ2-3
TGTGCCACCAGCAGAGGCCCCGCTGGTGAGTCAGATACGCAGTATTTT
CATSRGPAGESDTQYF
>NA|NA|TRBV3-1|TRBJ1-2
TGTGCCAGCAGCCTCTCTGTGGAGGGTGGCTACACCTTC
CASSLSVEGGYTF
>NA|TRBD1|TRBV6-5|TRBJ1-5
TGTGCCAGCAGTTATGACAGGGATAATCAGCCCCAGCATTTT
CASSYDRDNQPQHF